The 27 T cell receptor beta chains below all came from one sample that was sequenced in a study of blood T cells in healthy people across ages. Through a sample-barcoded 5' primer and a J-beta primer mix, a second PCR was run for roughly 6 to 12 cycles. TCRdb processed the 5' RACE reads anew with MiXCR; each CDR3 protein has one entry. The table includes 1.5 million to 2 million distinct CDR3 sequences, 28% detected once. Sequenced input: blood. These receptors were taken from a woman under 40 in good health.

The table lists this clonotype with many counts. The chain has TRBV4-3 and TRBJ2-4; 10 bases align to TRBD2. J gave up 6 bases and V 0 bases, and 8 bases lay outside the gene matches. This CDR3 comprises 17 residues. CDR1 is LGHNA, CDR2 YSLEER, per germline. Here the CDR3 DNA reads TGCGCCAGCAGCCAAGATCGGAGCGGGAGGGCCGCAAACATTCAGTACTTC. Translating it yields CASSQDRSGRAANIQYF.

This chain joins TRBV7-2 and TRBJ2-3; D may be TRBD2 (5 bases). CDR1 is SGHTA, CDR2 FQGNSA, per germline. With 2 bases removed from V and 8 bases from J, the gap between germline ends came to 17 bases. The CDR3 has 15 residues. Here the CDR3 reads CASSLSTPGLGTQYF. The CDR3 DNA follows: TGTGCCAGCAGCTTAAGTACTCCGGGATTGGGTACGCAGTATTTT.

Turning to this clonotype: Given a much more abundant clone one base away, this may be a read error. Likely a read error: the CDR3 ends without its conserved phenylalanine or tryptophan. The chain links TRBV5-1 to TRBJ2-7; 7 positions agree with TRBD2. CDR1 and CDR2 from the germline V gene are SGHRS and YFSETQ. CDR3 length equals 17 residues. After removal of 4 bases from V and 2 bases from J, the junction contained 15 bases not matched to a gene. The DNA of the CDR3 is TGCGCCAGCAGCCCTCGGGGGGATCCAAGGAATACCTACGAGCAGTACTTA. Its protein is CASSPRGDPRNTYEQYL.

This clonotype showed up just a few times. V and J are TRBV12-3 or TRBV12-4 and TRBJ1-2; possible D gene TRBD1, 6 bases. CDR3 length: 15 residues. V shed 5 bases and J shed 1 base, with 14 bases lying between them. CDR3 sequence reads: CASSPRQAINYGYTF. The CDR3 coding sequence is TGTGCCAGCAGTCCTCGACAGGCCATTAACTATGGCTACACCTTC.

Many counts were recorded for this clonotype. CDR3 sequence reads: CASSPGSGRGYEQYF. For the CDR3, the DNA is TGCGCCAGCAGCCCCGGGTCAGGTAGGGGTTACGAGCAGTACTTC. The chain has TRBV5-1 and TRBJ2-7; weak D call: TRBD1 (5 bases). Germline assignment: CDR1 SGHRS and CDR2 YFSETQ. The length of the CDR3 is 15 residues. Trimming took 4 bases from V and 4 from J, leaving 18 bases between them. Combining the CDR3 with reference TRBV5-1 and TRBJ2-7 gives the whole variable domain KAGVTQTPRYLIKTRGQQVTLSCSPISGHRSVSWYQQTPGQGLQFLFEYFSETQRNKGNFPGRFSGRQFSNSRSEMNVSTLELGDSALYLCASSPGSGRGYEQYFGPGTRLTVT.

The chain joins TRBV25-1 to TRBJ2-5; no clear D. The germline CDR1 and CDR2 sequences are MGHDK and SYGVNS. The length of the CDR3 is 15 residues. Trimming cost V 2 bases and J 1 base, with 11 bases left between them. The CDR3 nucleotides read TGTGCCAGCAGTGAAGCCCAGGACCCCCAAGAGACCCAGTACTTC. This sequence encodes CASSEAQDPQETQYF.

Points on this clonotype: One base away lies a much larger clone, so this may be a sequencing read error. This chain connects TRBV10-3 to TRBJ2-4, with 7 bases that match TRBD1. TRBJ2-7 matches the DNA end more closely, so the J call is doubtful. The germline V gene encodes CDR1 ENHRY and CDR2 SYGVKD. The CDR3 runs 13 residues. The CDR3, as DNA: TGTGCCATCAGTGAGGGACAGGCCTACGAGCAGTACTTC. It translates to CAISEGQAYEQYF.

This clonotype has a count of ten or more. The CDR3 DNA sequence: TGCGCCAGCAGCCTGACCCCCCTAGCGGGGATAGAGACCCAGTACTTC. It specifies CASSLTPLAGIETQYF. The J gene is TRBJ2-5, the V gene TRBV4-1, with TRBD2 matching 9 bases. Germline CDR1 and CDR2: MGHRA and YSYEKL. Germline trimming cut 4 bases from V and 4 bases from J; bases unmatched to any gene: 10. The CDR3 loop spans 16 amino acids.

This clonotype was observed at least ten times. The rearrangement links TRBV18 to TRBJ2-1, with TRBD2 as a possible D gene (6 bases). The CDR3 is 15 amino acids. Germline loops: CDR1 KGHSH, CDR2 LQKENI. The germline V and J ends were trimmed by 2 bases and 5 bases, with 13 bases remaining between them. CDR3 in DNA: TGTGCCAGCTCACCAATGGGCGGGAACGACAATGAGCAGTTCTTC. This codes for CASSPMGGNDNEQFF.

Comment on this clonotype: Relative to the germline gene, one junction end is altered; a read error may explain this. The rearrangement joins TRBV24-1 to TRBJ2-5; D uncertain. Per germline, CDR1 KGHDR and CDR2 SFDVKD. This CDR3 region has 13 residues. Written as DNA, the CDR3 is TGTGCCGCCAGTGACGCAGTCCAAGAGACCCAGTACTTC. Amino acids: CAASDAVQETQYF.

This clonotype has just a few counts. The chain employs TRBV6-2 or TRBV6-3 and TRBJ2-7, with a weak D call TRBD2 (6 bases). CDR3 length: 12 residues. In germline, CDR1 is MNHEY, CDR2 SVGEGT. The V end was cut by 10 bases, the J end by 3 bases, with 13 bases between. The CDR3 loop is CATTGLLYEQYF. The CDR3 DNA sequence: TGTGCCACCACGGGACTCCTCTACGAGCAGTACTTC.

This clonotype has just a few counts. CDR3 bases: TGCAGTGCTAGAAGCGGGATGGAAAATTCACCCCTCCACTTT. It yields the protein CSARSGMENSPLHF. V usage is TRBV20-1 and J usage is TRBJ1-6; D gene uncertain. The germline V gene has CDR1 DFQATT and CDR2 SNEGSKA (reference sequence). V was trimmed by 2 bases and J by 7 bases, leaving 12 bases between them. The CDR3 sequence is 14 residues long.

Details on this clonotype: This likely reflects a read error, since a far larger clone is one base away. This sequence joins TRBV7-2 and TRBJ2-3; D may be TRBD2 (6 bases). The CDR3 loop spans 12 amino acids. Per germline, CDR1 SGHTA and CDR2 FQGNSA. The CDR3 protein is CVSSSGGDTQYF. DNA for the CDR3: TGTGTCAGCAGCTCCGGGGGAGATACGCAGTATTTT.

The chain couples TRBV5-1 to TRBJ2-1; no reliable D call. V was shortened by 0 bases and J by 10 bases, with 11 bases between the two germline ends. This CDR3 is 13 amino acids long. Germline values: CDR1 SGHRS, CDR2 YFSETQ. CDR3 amino acids: CASSLGQSYEQFF. The CDR3 bases are TGCGCCAGCAGCTTGGGCCAGTCCTACGAGCAGTTCTTC.

A word on this clonotype: A much larger clone sits a single nucleotide away, making a read error possible. The CDR3 reads CASSGLWGKGYEQYF. DNA of the CDR3: TGTGCCAGCAGTGGCCTATGGGGCAAGGGCTACGAGCAGTACTTC. This rearrangement joins TRBV25-1 to TRBJ2-7, with D possibly matching TRBD1 (5 bases). Per the germline V gene, CDR1 is MGHDK and CDR2 is SYGVNS. This CDR3 region has 15 residues. Trimming took 4 bases from V and 3 from J, leaving 16 bases between them.

The chain uses TRBV6-6 and TRBJ2-3; no definite D call. CDR3 length equals 13 residues. Looked up from germline, CDR1 is MNHNY and CDR2 is SVGAGI (reference sequence). Trimming pared 0 bases from V and 5 bases from J, leaving 6 bases between. The DNA for the CDR3 is TGTGCCAGCAGTTACTCAGCAGGAGATACGCAGTATTTT. It translates to CASSYSAGDTQYF.

This clonotype was detected only a few times. CDR3 bases: TGCAGCGTTGAATCCCCCAAGCGGGGGCCGGACGAGCAGTACTTC. It encodes CSVESPKRGPDEQYF. This chain uses TRBV29-1 with TRBJ2-7; 8 bases align to TRBD2. This CDR3 has 15 amino acids. The germline CDR1 and CDR2 sequences are SQVTM and ANQGSEA. Trimming at V came to 2 bases and at J to 5 bases, leaving 11 bases not matched to a gene.

This chain joins TRBV27 and TRBJ2-3; 8 bases are a match to TRBD2. This CDR3 has 17 residues. Unmatched junction bases numbered 11, after V lost 2 bases and J lost 4 bases. In germline, CDR1 is MNHEY, CDR2 SMNVEV (reference sequence). The CDR3 is CASSLRIRGGGADTQYF. The CDR3 DNA is TGTGCCAGCAGTTTAAGGATTCGGGGGGGAGGTGCAGATACGCAGTATTTT.

This clonotype was recorded once. One junction end does not reproduce the germline sequence, and a read error may be involved. The chain employs TRBV10-3 and TRBJ2-2; no definite D call. Germline assignment: CDR1 ENHRY and CDR2 SYGVKD. The CDR3 runs 15 residues. CDR3 residues: CASSGALDGTGELFF. The DNA for the CDR3 is TGTGCCAGCAGTGGTGCCTTGGATGGGACCGGGGAGCTGTTTTTT.

The chain employs TRBV9 and TRBJ2-4; D is uncertain. Germline V CDR1 and CDR2: SGDLS, YYNGEE. The CDR3 is 16 amino acids. V lost 0 bases and J 0 bases, leaving 10 bases between the germline ends. The CDR3 protein is CASSVGAGLAKNIQYF. As DNA, the CDR3 is TGTGCCAGCAGCGTAGGGGCAGGCTTAGCCAAAAACATTCAGTACTTC.

The chain uses TRBV2 and TRBJ2-1; D is perhaps TRBD1 (6 bases). CDR3 length: 13 amino acids. Germline V gene lookup returns CDR1 SNHLY and CDR2 FYNNEI. The V end lost 3 bases, the J end lost 10 bases, and 13 bases lay between the germline ends. CDR3 in DNA: TGTGCCAGCAGTGAGGACAGTATTTCAGAGCAGTTCTTC. Amino acid sequence: CASSEDSISEQFF.

This clonotype occurred a few times. The J gene is TRBJ2-3, the V gene TRBV19; possibly TRBD1 for D (5 bases). Germline values: CDR1 LNHDA, CDR2 SQIVND (reference sequence). CDR3 size: 14 residues. Trimming shortened V by 5 bases and J by 2 bases, and 11 bases separated the two germline ends. This CDR3 is CASSSRGHTDTQYF. The CDR3 DNA follows: TGTGCCAGTAGTTCTAGGGGTCACACAGATACGCAGTATTTT.

This clonotype was found a few times. This chain connects TRBV12-3 or TRBV12-4 to TRBJ1-2; D is ambiguous. V was cut by 10 bases and J by 5 bases, with 11 bases left in between. The CDR3 is 11 residues long. This chain's CDR3 is CATSLGYGYTF. Here the CDR3 DNA reads TGTGCCACCTCCCTTGGGTATGGCTACACCTTC.

This clonotype was observed many times. The chain links TRBV12-3 or TRBV12-4 to TRBJ2-7; perhaps TRBD1 as D (6 bases). The CDR3 sequence is 14 residues long. V was cut by 7 bases and J by 5 bases, with 18 bases left in between. The CDR3 DNA reads TGTGCCAGCACAGAAACAGGGATGTCCCACGAGCAGTACTTC. Its protein is CASTETGMSHEQYF.

This clonotype came up many times. The CDR3 region is CASSPGQGVSYNEQFF. The CDR3, as DNA: TGCGCCAGCAGCCCGGGACAGGGGGTATCCTACAATGAGCAGTTCTTC. V and J are TRBV4-1 and TRBJ2-1, with TRBD1 matching over 11 bases. This CDR3 region has 16 residues. The V gene end was trimmed by 4 bases and the J gene end by 1 base; junction bases not matched to a gene: 3. Looked up from germline, CDR1 is MGHRA and CDR2 is YSYEKL.

The chain is built from TRBV7-2 and TRBJ1-6; possibly TRBD1 for D (5 bases). The germline CDR1 and CDR2 sequences are SGHTA and FQGNSA. The CDR3 contains 15 residues. Trimming shortened V by 1 base and J by 7 bases, and 11 bases separated the two germline ends. The CDR3 loop is CASSLDRTTNSPLHF. The CDR3 DNA sequence: TGTGCCAGCAGCTTAGATAGGACAACAAATTCACCCCTCCACTTT.

This clonotype was counted a few times. The rearrangement links TRBV2 to TRBJ1-1; no reliable D call. The CDR3 totals 14 residues. Germline values: CDR1 SNHLY, CDR2 FYNNEI. Between the trimmed V and J ends, which lost 3 bases and 5 bases, there was a span of 13 bases. The CDR3 loop reads CASSEGFSDTEAFF. In DNA form, the CDR3 reads TGTGCCAGCAGTGAGGGCTTCAGTGATACTGAAGCTTTCTTT.